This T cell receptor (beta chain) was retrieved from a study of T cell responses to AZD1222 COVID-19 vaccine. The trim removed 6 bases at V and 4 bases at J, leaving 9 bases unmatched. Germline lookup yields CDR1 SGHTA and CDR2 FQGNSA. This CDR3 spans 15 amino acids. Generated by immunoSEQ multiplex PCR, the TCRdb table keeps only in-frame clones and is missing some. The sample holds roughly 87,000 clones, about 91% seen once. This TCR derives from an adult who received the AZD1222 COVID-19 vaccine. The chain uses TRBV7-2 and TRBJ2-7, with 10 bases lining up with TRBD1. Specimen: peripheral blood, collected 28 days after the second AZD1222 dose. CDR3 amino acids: CASSYPGQGSYEQYF. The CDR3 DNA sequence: TGTGCCAGCAGTTATCCGGGACAGGGGAGTTACGAGCAGTACTTC.